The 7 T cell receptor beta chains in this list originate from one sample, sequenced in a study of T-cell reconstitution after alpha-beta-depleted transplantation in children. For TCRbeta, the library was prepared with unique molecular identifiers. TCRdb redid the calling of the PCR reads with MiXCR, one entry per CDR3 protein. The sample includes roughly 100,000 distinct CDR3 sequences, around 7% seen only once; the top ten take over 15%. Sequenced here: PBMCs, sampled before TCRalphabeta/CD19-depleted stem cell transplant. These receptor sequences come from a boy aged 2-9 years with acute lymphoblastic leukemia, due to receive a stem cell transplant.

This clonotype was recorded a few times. The CDR3: CSARDEKDQPQHF. CDR3 bases: TGCAGTGCTAGAGATGAAAAGGATCAGCCCCAGCATTTT. The chain joins TRBV20-1 to TRBJ1-5; D gene uncertain. Trimming pared 0 bases from V and 5 bases from J, leaving 8 bases between. The V gene's germline CDR1 is DFQATT and CDR2 SNEGSKA (reference sequence). This CDR3 has 13 amino acids.

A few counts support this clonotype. The CDR3 is CASSPMGVGGTEAFF. CDR3 sequence (DNA): TGTGCCAGCTCACCAATGGGGGTTGGTGGCACTGAAGCTTTCTTT. The chain couples TRBV18 to TRBJ1-1; D perhaps matches TRBD1 (5 bases). The germline V and J ends were trimmed by 2 bases and 4 bases, with 14 bases remaining between them. This CDR3 is 15 amino acids long. Germline V gene lookup returns CDR1 KGHSH and CDR2 LQKENI.

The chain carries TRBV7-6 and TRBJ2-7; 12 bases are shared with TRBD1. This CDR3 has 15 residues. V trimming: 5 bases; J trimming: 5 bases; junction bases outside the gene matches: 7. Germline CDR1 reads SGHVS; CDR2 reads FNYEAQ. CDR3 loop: CASSPGDRGPHEQYF. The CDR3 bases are TGTGCCAGCAGCCCAGGGGACAGGGGGCCCCACGAGCAGTACTTC. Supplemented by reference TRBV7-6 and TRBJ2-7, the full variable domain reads GAGVSQSPRYKVTKRGQDVALRCDPISGHVSLYWYRQALGQGPEFLTYFNYEAQQDKSGLPNDRFSAERPEGSISTLTIQRTEQRDSAMYRCASSPGDRGPHEQYFGPGTRLTVT.

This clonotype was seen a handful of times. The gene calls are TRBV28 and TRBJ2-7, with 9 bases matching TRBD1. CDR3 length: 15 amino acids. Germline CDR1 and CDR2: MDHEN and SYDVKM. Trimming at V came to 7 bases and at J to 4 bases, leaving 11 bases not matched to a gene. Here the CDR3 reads CASIAWTGALYEQYF. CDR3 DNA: TGTGCCAGCATAGCATGGACAGGGGCCTTATACGAGCAGTACTTC.

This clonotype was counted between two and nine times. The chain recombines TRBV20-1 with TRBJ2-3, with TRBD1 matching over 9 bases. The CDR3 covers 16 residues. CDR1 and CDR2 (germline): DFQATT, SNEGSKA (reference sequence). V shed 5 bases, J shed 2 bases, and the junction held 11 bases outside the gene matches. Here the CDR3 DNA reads TGCAGTGCTCAAAACAGGGGGCGGGACCCCACAGATACGCAGTATTTT. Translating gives CSAQNRGRDPTDTQYF.

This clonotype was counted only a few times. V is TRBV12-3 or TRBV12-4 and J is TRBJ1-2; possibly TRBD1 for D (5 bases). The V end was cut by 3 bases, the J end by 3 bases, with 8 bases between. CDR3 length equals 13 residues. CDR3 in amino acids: CASSFLGDYGYTF. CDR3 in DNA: TGTGCCAGCAGTTTCCTAGGGGACTATGGCTACACCTTC.

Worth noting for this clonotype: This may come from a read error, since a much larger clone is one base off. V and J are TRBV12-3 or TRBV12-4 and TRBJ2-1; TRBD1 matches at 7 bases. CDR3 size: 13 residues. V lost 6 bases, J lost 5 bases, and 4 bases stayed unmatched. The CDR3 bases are TGTGCCAGCAGACCCGACAGGGACAATGAGCAGTTCTTC. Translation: CASRPDRDNEQFF.